The 3 T cell receptor beta chains given below trace back to one sample, sequenced in a study of shared clonotypes between healthy human individuals. TCRdb's copy holds only in-frame clones and misses some; the assay was immunoSEQ multiplex PCR. The table lists about 2 million clones, approximately 94% of them singletons. Naive CD8 cells were CD45RO-negative, positively selected for CCR7, excluding terminally differentiated effector memory CD45RA+ cells. The specimen sequenced was naive CD8+ T cells sorted from blood. These receptors all come from a man aged 18 to 29 in good health.

Of note for this clone: This CDR3 is also generated by other DNA sequences in the sample. The genes are TRBV19 and TRBJ2-7; D may be TRBD2 (5 bases). Germline V CDR1 and CDR2: LNHDA, SQIVND (reference sequence). V was trimmed by 1 base and J by 0 bases, leaving 7 bases between them. The CDR3 is made up of 14 amino acids. DNA of the CDR3: TGTGCCAGTAGTATAGTAGGGAGCTCCTACGAGCAGTACTTC. The encoded protein is CASSIVGSSYEQYF.

The gene calls are TRBV21-1 and TRBJ2-7; the table's D call of TRBD1 was not tested on the DNA. TRBV21-1 is shown as a pseudogene. The CDR3 has 14 residues. CDR3 loop: CASSIRTGPNEQYF. The CDR3 DNA reads as TGTGCCAGCAGCATACGGACAGGGCCTAACGAGCAGTACTTC.

This sequence joins TRBV30 and TRBJ2-2; D remains unclear. Germline CDR1 and CDR2: GTSNPN and SVGIG (reference sequence). The CDR3 loop spans 14 amino acids. The germline V and J ends were trimmed by 1 base and 0 bases, with 6 bases remaining between them. CDR3 DNA: TGTGCCTGGAGTGAGTTCCCGAACACCGGGGAGCTGTTTTTT. This gives the protein CAWSEFPNTGELFF.